The TCR beta chain under discussion was sequenced for a study of graft-versus-host responses after intestinal transplantation. Study as a whole: Transplant recipients had multivisceral, liver-intestinal, or isolated intestinal grafts. All recipients were given anti-thymocyte globulin induction, and tacrolimus and steroids were then administered for about three years. Study-wide points: Allografts carried high graft-versus-host to host-versus-graft clonal ratios in patients having graft-donor T cell macrochimerism.

TCRdb keeps only in-frame clones here, not all; method: immunoSEQ multiplex PCR. Among roughly 6,700 clones listed, approximately 89% were seen once. In the case of this clone: Antigen: not known.

The starting material was PBMCs, obtained just under 85 days after transplant. The TCR comes from a human patient who received an intestinal transplant, so some T cells may come from the graft donor.

CDR3 loop: CASSPQEVRVTYGYTF. The CDR3 region has the DNA TGCGCCAGCAGCCCCCAGGAGGTGAGGGTTACCTATGGCTACACCTTC. The V call is TRBV4-1, the J call TRBJ1-2; D uncertain. The CDR3 extends over 16 amino acids. Germline lookup yields CDR1 MGHRA and CDR2 YSYEKL. With 4 bases removed from V and 4 bases from J, the gap between germline ends came to 19 bases.